One and the same sample provided the 8 T cell receptor beta chains below, sequenced in a study of tumor-infiltrating lymphocytes in primary liver carcinoma. From roughly 500 ng total RNA, TCR beta cDNA was generated with a primer in the constant region. Slightly modified ARM-PCR with three nested multiplex PCR rounds yielded TCR beta libraries. The opening two PCR rounds, around 9 cycles each, paired TRBV1-TRBV30 forward primers with a C-beta reverse primer. One entry per CDR3 protein, called by TCRdb with MiXCR from the multiplex PCR reads. This table has some 43,000 distinct CDR3 sequences, less than 75% appearing once. The tissue used was unsorted bulk material of about 19-33 mg. RNA and DNA were co-extracted from it with the AllPrep DNA/RNA mini kit. Specimen: liver tumor tissue from sampling region 5. Subset noted: tumor region T5, tumor centre. Receptors originate from a man aged 35 to 55 with primary liver carcinoma and hepatitis B virus infection.

On this clonotype itself: At one boundary the junction diverges from the germline segment, which might be a read error. The J gene is TRBJ2-2, the V gene TRBV7-8; TRBD2 aligns across 11 bases. Germline values: CDR1 SGHVS, CDR2 FQNEAQ. This CDR3 comprises 15 residues. The CDR3 spells CTSSDGLAGIGELFF. The CDR3 DNA reads TGTACCAGCAGCGACGGACTAGCGGGTATCGGGGAGCTGTTTTTT.

This clonotype has at least ten counts. The chain recombines TRBV29-1 with TRBJ1-1, with D possibly matching TRBD1 (5 bases). Trimming shortened V by 4 bases and J by 2 bases, and 17 bases separated the two germline ends. The CDR3 runs to 15 residues. Germline CDR1 reads SQVTM; CDR2 reads ANQGSEA. The CDR3 region is CSVVGGAQANTEAFF. The CDR3 DNA sequence: TGCAGCGTTGTCGGAGGGGCGCAGGCTAACACTGAAGCTTTCTTT.

The CDR3 sequence: CASSLISSTHAGGYKQYF. CDR3 in DNA: TGTGCCAGCAGTTTAATCTCTAGCACGCACGCGGGAGGGTACAAGCAGTACTTC. The chain couples TRBV12-3 or TRBV12-4 to TRBJ2-7; TRBD2 agrees at 9 bases. The CDR3 is made up of 18 amino acids. The junction had 19 bases not matched to a gene; V was cut back by 2 bases and J by 8 bases.

This clonotype appeared a single time. Relative to the germline gene, one junction end is altered; a read error may explain this. This chain links TRBV11-2 with TRBJ2-7; tentatively, D is TRBD2 (6 bases). CDR3 length equals 14 residues. Germline lookup yields CDR1 SGHAT and CDR2 FQNNGV. The CDR3 here is CANSLAARGYEQYF. CDR3 nucleotide sequence: TGTGCCAACAGCTTAGCGGCTAGAGGATACGAGCAGTACTTC.

As concerns this clonotype: Since the CDR3 does not end with the conserved phenylalanine or tryptophan, this likely comes from a read error. The rearrangement uses TRBV7-3 and TRBJ2-1; D uncertain. This CDR3 spans 13 amino acids. V lost 1 base and J lost 5, with 6 bases in between. Germline CDR1 SGHTA, CDR2 FQGTGA. CDR3 nucleotides: TGTGCCAGCAGCTTAAGTGGTCACAATGAGCAGTTCTTA. The encoded protein is CASSLSGHNEQFL.

This clonotype was seen more than once but under ten times. The genes are TRBV24-1 and TRBJ2-7; 9 nucleotides match TRBD1. This CDR3 has 18 residues. V shed 9 bases and J 0 bases; nucleotides not matched to a gene: 17. Germline V lookup: CDR1 KGHDR, CDR2 SFDVKD. The CDR3 DNA is TGTGCCACCCTCGCCGAACAGGGGGCGGATAGCGGCTCCTACGAGCAGTACTTC. Its protein is CATLAEQGADSGSYEQYF.

The chain joins TRBV5-4 to TRBJ2-3; 9 bases match TRBD2. The J segment lost 5 bases and the V segment lost 10 bases, leaving 11 bases of the junction unmatched. Per the germline V gene, CDR1 is SGHNT and CDR2 is YYREEE (reference sequence). This CDR3 region has 14 residues. CDR3 DNA sequence: TGTGCCTGTAGTTATAGCGGGGGAGGAGATACGCAGTATTTT. Its protein product is CACSYSGGGDTQYF. Together with reference TRBV5-4 and TRBJ2-3, the CDR3 gives the full variable domain: ETGVTQSPTHLIKTRGQQVTLRCSSQSGHNTVSWYQQALGQGPQFIFQYYREEENGRGNFPPRFSGLQFPNYSSELNVNALELDDSALYLCACSYSGGGDTQYFGPGTRLTVL.

A remark on this clonotype: An end of the junction differs from the germline gene, which may be a read error. The chain uses TRBV5-1 and TRBJ2-5; D is uncertain. Germline CDR1 SGHRS, CDR2 YFSETQ. This CDR3 region has 12 residues. The CDR3 region has the DNA TGCGCCATCAGCTTGACCCAAGAGGCCCAGTACTTC. Protein sequence: CAISLTQEAQYF.